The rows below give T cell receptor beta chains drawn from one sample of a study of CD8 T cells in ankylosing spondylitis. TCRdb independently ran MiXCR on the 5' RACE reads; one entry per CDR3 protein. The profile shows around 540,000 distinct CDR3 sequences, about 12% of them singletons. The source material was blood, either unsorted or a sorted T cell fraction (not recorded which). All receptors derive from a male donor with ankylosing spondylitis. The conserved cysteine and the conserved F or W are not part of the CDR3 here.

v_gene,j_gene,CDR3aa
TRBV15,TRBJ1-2,ATSRDWGDYGYT
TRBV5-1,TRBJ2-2,ASAAGNTGELF
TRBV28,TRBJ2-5,ASSSLLLSLADRETQY
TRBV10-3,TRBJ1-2,AISESGVSNYGYT
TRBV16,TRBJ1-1,ASSQSWGTEAF
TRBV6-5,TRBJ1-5,ASSYPGKSNQPQH
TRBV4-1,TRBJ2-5,ASSHPGDSGQETQY
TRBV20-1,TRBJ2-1,SARAGTGGPNEQF
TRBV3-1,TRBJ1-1,ASRPMGQKAEAF
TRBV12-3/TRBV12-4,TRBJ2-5,ASSRDGGGETQY
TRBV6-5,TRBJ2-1,ASSYAGKNNEQF
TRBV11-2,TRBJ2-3,ASSSRTSGGTDTQY
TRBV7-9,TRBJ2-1,ASSTTSGGYNEQF
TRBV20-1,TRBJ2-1,SAEPSSRTSYNEQF
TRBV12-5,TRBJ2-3,ASAKLTSTDTQY
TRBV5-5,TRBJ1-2,ASSLAVGANYGYT
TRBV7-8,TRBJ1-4,ASSLVAGEGEKLF
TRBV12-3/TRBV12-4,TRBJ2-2,ASSVVPLGGNTGELF
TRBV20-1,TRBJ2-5,SASLTPGLPQETQY
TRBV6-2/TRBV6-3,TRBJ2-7,ASSYRLISGRAENEQY
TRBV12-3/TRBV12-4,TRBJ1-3,ASSSGQRAGNTIY
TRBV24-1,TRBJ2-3,ATSDTGGGLDTQY
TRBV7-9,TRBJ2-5,ASSAGASGSFETQY
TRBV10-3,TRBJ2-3,AISEGTSGRLDTQY
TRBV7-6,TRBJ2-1,ASSLGLAEFYNEQF
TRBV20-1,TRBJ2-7,SAADRGRSEQY
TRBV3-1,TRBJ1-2,ASSQGAWGYT
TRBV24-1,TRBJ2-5,ATSDLQVETQY
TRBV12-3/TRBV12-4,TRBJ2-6,ASSPGRFSGANVLT
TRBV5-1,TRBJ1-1,ASSGQGFTEAF
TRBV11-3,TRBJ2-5,ASSWDRDGETQY
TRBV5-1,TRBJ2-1,ASRAGGTEYEQF
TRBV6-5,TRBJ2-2,ASSYSDGTGELF
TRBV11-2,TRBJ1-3,ASSSRDSRAGNTIY
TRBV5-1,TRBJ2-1,ASSGTSGSHEQF